This note documents a single T cell receptor beta chain sequence. The data were obtained in a study of blood T cell repertoires in COVID-19. In the study overall: COVID-19 samples, acute and convalescent, were from the United States, Italy and Spain. Sources were T cells, B-cell-depleted T cells, or PBMCs; the material itself was cDNA or gDNA.

CDR3 length: 14 amino acids. Germline V gene lookup returns CDR1 SGHAT and CDR2 FQNNGV. V was clipped by 5 bases and J by 4 bases; unmatched bases: 7. Authors' methods: Reference gene primer amplification gave nucleated cell count estimates. Sequencing was performed with immunoSEQ multiplex PCR; in TCRdb, only in-frame clones are kept and a portion is missing. V and J calls and clone size follow that table, whereas D and trimming were derived from the DNA. This table has some 200,000 clones, more than 70% appearing once. The V gene is TRBV11-2, the J gene TRBJ1-2; 7 bases match TRBD1. The sequenced material came from peripheral blood. This TCR was recovered from a man between 40 and 49 years old with active or convalescent COVID-19. DNA for the CDR3: TGTGCCAGCAGCCTCAACAGGGGTGTCTATGGCTACACCTTC. Translating gives CASSLNRGVYGYTF.